The 22 T cell receptor beta chains reported below all come from one sample, sequenced in a study of PD-1 blockade in classical Hodgkin lymphoma. The data were produced by immunoSEQ multiplex PCR, yet TCRdb's version contains in-frame clones alone and is incomplete. Of some 33,000 clones in the sample, 65% to 85% were seen once. Time point indicated: cycle 4 day 1 (C4D1), after 6 weeks of nivolumab. Relapses following autologous stem cell transplantation were seen in all patients, with brentuximab vedotin exposure varying. This specimen was peripheral blood mononuclear cells (PBMCs), taken before the fourth cycle of nivolumab. The receptors shown here come from a human donor with classical Hodgkin lymphoma.

Written as DNA, the CDR3 is TGTGCCAGCAGCTTCACAGGGACTGTTAATTCACCCCTCCACTTT. Protein: CASSFTGTVNSPLHF. The chain couples TRBV11-2 to TRBJ1-6, with TRBD1 as a possible D gene (6 bases). V lost 3 bases to trimming and J lost 6 bases, with 12 bases between them. This CDR3 comprises 15 residues. CDR1 is SGHAT, CDR2 FQNNGV, per germline.

The rearrangement joins TRBV5-1 to TRBJ2-3; either TRBD1 or TRBD2 may fit D (5 bases each). V lost 0 bases and J lost 7, with 12 bases in between. The CDR3 length is 14 residues. Per germline, CDR1 SGHRS and CDR2 YFSETQ. The CDR3 loop reads CASSLAPGPNTQYF. CDR3 bases: TGCGCCAGCAGCTTGGCACCGGGGCCAAATACGCAGTATTTT.

V usage is TRBV7-2 and J usage is TRBJ2-5, with D hard to call. This CDR3 contains 13 residues. Trimming left V 4 bases short and J 5 bases short, with 11 bases between. Germline V gives CDR1 SGHTA, CDR2 FQGNSA. CDR3 nucleotides: TGTGCCAGCAGCTCCTATGTACCGGAGACCCAGTACTTC. It yields the protein CASSSYVPETQYF.

V is TRBV19 and J is TRBJ2-1; D is uncertain. Per germline, CDR1 LNHDA and CDR2 SQIVND (reference sequence). Trimming took 3 bases from V and 3 from J, leaving 3 bases between them. This CDR3 region has 12 residues. The CDR3 sequence is CASSILYNEQFF. CDR3 sequence (DNA): TGTGCCAGTAGTATTCTCTACAATGAGCAGTTCTTC. The whole variable domain, remainder taken from reference TRBV19 and TRBJ2-1, is DGGITQSPKYLFRKEGQNVTLSCEQNLNHDAMYWYRQDPGQGLRLIYYSQIVNDFQKGDIAEGYSVSREKKESFPLTVTSAQKNPTAFYLCASSILYNEQFFGPGTRLTVL.

This clone was picked up one time. The chain carries TRBV27 and TRBJ2-7; D not resolved. V was pared by 2 bases and J by 1 base, with 9 bases between. The CDR3 contains 14 residues. Looked up from germline, CDR1 is MNHEY and CDR2 is SMNVEV (reference sequence). CDR3 loop: CASSLRVESYEQYV. In DNA form, the CDR3 reads TGTGCCAGCAGTTTACGGGTTGAGTCCTACGAGCAGTACGTC.

The chain combines TRBV6-1 with TRBJ1-6, with TRBD1 identical over 7 bases. CDR1 MNHNS and CDR2 SASEGT come from the germline V gene. The trim removed 8 bases at V and 9 bases at J, leaving 7 bases unmatched. This CDR3 region has 13 residues. CDR3: CASLTGSGSPLHF. The CDR3 coding sequence is TGTGCCAGCCTGACAGGGTCAGGTTCACCCCTCCACTTT.

The chain recombines TRBV4-3 with TRBJ1-1; unclear D gene. CDR1 LGHNA and CDR2 YSLEER come from the germline V gene. The ends were cut back, 0 bases at V and 0 bases at J, with 8 bases in the middle. The CDR3 is 15 amino acids. Written as DNA, the CDR3 is TGCGCCAGCAGCCAAGAGCGGAACATGAACACTGAAGCTTTCTTT. It translates to CASSQERNMNTEAFF.

This clone has a handful of counts. This sequence joins TRBV2 and TRBJ1-1; D might be TRBD1 (5 bases). V lost 2 bases to trimming and J lost 0 bases, with 10 bases between them. CDR3 length: 15 amino acids. CDR1 and CDR2 from the germline V gene are SNHLY and FYNNEI. The CDR3 sequence: CASSESAGMNTEAFF. The DNA of the CDR3 is TGTGCCAGCAGTGAATCCGCAGGGATGAACACTGAAGCTTTCTTT. Supplemented by reference TRBV2 and TRBJ1-1, the full variable domain reads EPEVTQTPSHQVTQMGQEVILRCVPISNHLYFYWYRQILGQKVEFLVSFYNNEISEKSEIFDDQFSVERPDGSNFTLKIRSTKLEDSAMYFCASSESAGMNTEAFFGQGTRLTVV.

This clone was observed a few times. This chain joins TRBV6-6 and TRBJ2-7; either TRBD1 or TRBD2 may supply D (5 bases each). Germline CDR1 and CDR2: MNHNY and SVGAGI (reference sequence). Trimming took off 6 bases at V and 6 bases at J, with 12 bases between the two ends. The CDR3 runs 12 residues. The CDR3 spells CASSPRGVEQYF. As DNA, the CDR3 is TGTGCCAGCAGCCCCCGAGGGGTCGAGCAGTACTTC.

The genes are TRBV5-1 and TRBJ2-6; D might be TRBD1 (6 bases). From germline, CDR1 is SGHRS and CDR2 YFSETQ. CDR3 size: 17 residues. Trimming cost V 3 bases and J 4 bases, with 17 bases left between them. Here the CDR3 reads CASSSLAQGLGANVLTF. DNA of the CDR3: TGCGCCAGCAGCTCACTTGCGCAGGGGCTCGGGGCCAACGTCCTGACTTTC.

The chain is built from TRBV9 and TRBJ2-5; 8 bases are a match to TRBD2. In germline, CDR1 is SGDLS, CDR2 YYNGEE. This CDR3 has 15 amino acids. The V segment lost 2 bases and the J segment 2 bases; nucleotides outside the gene matches: 5. CDR3 protein: CASSVAAGAQETQYF. In nucleotides, the CDR3 is TGTGCCAGCAGCGTTGCAGCGGGGGCACAAGAGACCCAGTACTTC.

The V call is TRBV5-6, the J call TRBJ1-5; unclear D gene. V dropped 0 bases and J dropped 4 bases, with 5 bases sitting between them. Germline CDR1 is SGHDT and CDR2 is YYEEEE. CDR3 length: 13 amino acids. The CDR3: CASSLGVNQPQHF. CDR3 DNA sequence: TGTGCCAGCAGCTTGGGGGTTAATCAGCCCCAGCATTTT.

The chain employs TRBV7-6 and TRBJ2-7; no clear D gene. The V end lost 1 base, the J end lost 0 bases, and 7 bases lay between the germline ends. Germline CDR1 and CDR2: SGHVS and FNYEAQ. CDR3 length equals 14 residues. DNA of the CDR3: TGTGCCAGCAGCTTAGGGCGGAACTCCTACGAGCAGTACTTC. It yields the protein CASSLGRNSYEQYF.

V gene TRBV30 combines with J gene TRBJ2-2; 15 nucleotides match TRBD2. The germline V gene encodes CDR1 GTSNPN and CDR2 SVGIG (reference sequence). The CDR3 consists of 15 residues. The V segment lost 5 bases and the J segment 8 bases; nucleotides outside the gene matches: 6. CDR3 in amino acids: CAWRTGLAGGGELFF. As DNA, the CDR3 is TGTGCCTGGCGTACGGGACTAGCGGGAGGAGGGGAGCTGTTTTTT.

This sequence joins TRBV19 and TRBJ1-2; D possibly corresponds to TRBD1 (5 bases). In germline, CDR1 is LNHDA, CDR2 SQIVND (reference sequence). This CDR3 has 12 amino acids. The V gene lost 7 bases and the J gene lost 8 bases, with 14 bases spanning the gap. CDR3 loop: CASTREGRGYTF. The CDR3 DNA sequence: TGTGCCAGTACCAGAGAGGGACGGGGCTACACCTTC.

The chain uses TRBV6-6 and TRBJ1-1; D remains unclear. The CDR3 consists of 12 residues. V was cut by 7 bases and J by 6 bases, with 12 bases left in between. Germline V gives CDR1 MNHNY, CDR2 SVGAGI (reference sequence). The CDR3 coding sequence is TGTGCCAGCAATAGGGATGGCTCTGAAGCTTTCTTT. Protein: CASNRDGSEAFF.

This clone appeared a few times. This chain uses TRBV27 with TRBJ1-2; 8 nucleotides agree with TRBD1. Germline loops: CDR1 MNHEY, CDR2 SMNVEV (reference sequence). CDR3 size: 15 residues. Germline trimming cut 3 bases from V and 3 bases from J; bases unmatched to any gene: 6. The CDR3 DNA reads as TGTGCCAGCAGTTTTGTTACAGGGGGTTACTATGGCTACACCTTC. Its translation is CASSFVTGGYYGYTF.

The chain joins TRBV19 to TRBJ1-1; no reliable D call. Germline V CDR1 and CDR2: LNHDA, SQIVND (reference sequence). Trimming left V 7 bases short and J 1 base short, with 13 bases between. This CDR3 comprises 14 residues. CDR3 in amino acids: CASTVDGSNTEAFF. CDR3 nucleotides: TGTGCCAGTACCGTGGACGGATCGAACACTGAAGCTTTCTTT.

The rearrangement links TRBV7-6 to TRBJ1-3; perhaps TRBD1 as D (6 bases). The CDR3 runs to 16 residues. V dropped 6 bases and J dropped 3 bases, with 18 bases sitting between them. CDR1 SGHVS and CDR2 FNYEAQ come from the germline V gene. CDR3 DNA sequence: TGTGCCAGCAGTTCCATGGGCAGGGGATATGGAAACACCATATATTTT. This encodes CASSSMGRGYGNTIYF.

V and J are TRBV19 and TRBJ2-1; 13 bases are a match to TRBD2. The CDR3 runs to 14 residues. Germline-derived CDR1 and CDR2 are LNHDA and SQIVND (reference sequence). V lost 5 bases to trimming and J lost 15 bases; unmatched junction nucleotides: 10. This CDR3 is CASSDPGTSGVVFF. In DNA, the CDR3 is TGTGCCAGTAGTGACCCCGGGACTAGCGGGGTGGTGTTCTTC.

The CDR3 reads CASSPGVNYGYTF. The CDR3 DNA follows: TGTGCCAGCAGCCCCGGTGTCAACTATGGCTACACCTTC. The V gene is TRBV7-2, the J gene TRBJ1-2; no firm D call. CDR1 is SGHTA, CDR2 FQGNSA, per germline. The CDR3 is 13 amino acids. With 5 bases removed from V and 2 bases from J, the gap between germline ends came to 9 bases. Based on the CDR3 plus reference TRBV7-2 and TRBJ1-2, the full variable domain is GAGVSQSPSNKVTEKGKDVELRCDPISGHTALYWYRQSLGQGLEFLIYFQGNSAPDKSGLPSDRFSAERTGGSVSTLTIQRTQQEDSAVYLCASSPGVNYGYTFGSGTRLTVV.

V usage is TRBV4-2 and J usage is TRBJ2-7; D is possibly TRBD2 (7 bases). The CDR3 is 14 residues long. Per germline, CDR1 LGHNA and CDR2 YNFKEQ. The V end was cut by 0 bases, the J end by 8 bases, with 14 bases between. CDR3 DNA sequence: TGTGCCAGCAGCCAAGATCGGGGGGCCGCTCAGCAGTACTTC. It translates to CASSQDRGAAQQYF.